This paragraph covers one T cell receptor beta chain sequence. CDR1 and CDR2 (germline): LGHNA, YSLEER. CDR3 length equals 17 residues. V lost 0 bases, J lost 0 bases, and 12 bases lay in between. The sample comes from a study of blood T cell repertoires in COVID-19. Study-wide background: PBMCs, B-cell-depleted T cells, or T cells were the source of the cDNA or gDNA that made up the material.

Here immunoSEQ multiplex PCR was the method, and the copy in TCRdb shows in-frame clones only, minus some. The table lists 30,000 to 40,000 clones, 75% of them singletons. The receptor's source is a man older than 75 with active or convalescent COVID-19. The sample comprised peripheral blood. The J gene is TRBJ1-3, the V gene TRBV4-3; D is undetermined. The CDR3 DNA sequence: TGCGCCAGCAGCCAAGATCTCATAGAGAACTCTGGAAACACCATATATTTT. Translated: CASSQDLIENSGNTIYF.